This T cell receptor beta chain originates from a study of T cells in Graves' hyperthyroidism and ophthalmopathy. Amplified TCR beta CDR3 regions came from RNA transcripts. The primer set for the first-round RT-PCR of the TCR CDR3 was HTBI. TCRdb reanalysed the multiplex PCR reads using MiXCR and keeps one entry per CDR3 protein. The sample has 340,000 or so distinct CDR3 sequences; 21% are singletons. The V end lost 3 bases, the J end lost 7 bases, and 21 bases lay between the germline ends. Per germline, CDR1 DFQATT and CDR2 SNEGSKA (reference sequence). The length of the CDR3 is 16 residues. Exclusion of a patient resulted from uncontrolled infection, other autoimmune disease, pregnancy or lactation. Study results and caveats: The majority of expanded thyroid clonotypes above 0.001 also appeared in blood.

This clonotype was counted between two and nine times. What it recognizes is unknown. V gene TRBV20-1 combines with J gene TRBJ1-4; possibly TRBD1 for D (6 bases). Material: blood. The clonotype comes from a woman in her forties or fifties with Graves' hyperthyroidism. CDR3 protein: CSASPMGTGKGEKLFF. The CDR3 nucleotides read TGCAGTGCTAGCCCCATGGGAACAGGGAAAGGTGAAAAACTGTTTTTT.